This entry lists 11 T cell receptor beta chains sequenced from one sample in a study of identical twins. MiXCR, applied by TCRdb to the 5' RACE reads, yields one record per CDR3 protein. The table shows about 890,000 distinct CDR3 sequences, with 10% to 15% occurring only once. The same data also went into a second study, on yellow fever vaccine responses in identical twins.

The specimen sequenced was PBMCs. These receptors came from a young woman in good health.

This clonotype was seen a few times. The chain links TRBV3-1 to TRBJ1-1, with D unresolved. The CDR3 length is 15 residues. Trimming took 2 bases from V and 1 from J, leaving 11 bases between them. Germline V lookup: CDR1 LGHDT, CDR2 YNNKEL (reference sequence). CDR3 bases: TGTGCCAGCAGCCAACCGGGTCGAACGAACACTGAAGCTTTCTTT. Translation gives CASSQPGRTNTEAFF. The whole variable domain, remainder taken from reference TRBV3-1 and TRBJ1-1, is DTAVSQTPKYLVTQMGNDKSIKCEQNLGHDTMYWYKQDSKKFLKIMFSYNNKELIINETVPNRFSPKSPDKAHLNLHINSLELGDSAVYFCASSQPGRTNTEAFFGQGTRLTVV.

This clonotype was recorded only once. The junction departs from germline at one end; a sequencing error may be responsible. The genes are TRBV13 and TRBJ2-3; TRBD2 agrees at 10 bases. CDR3 length equals 15 residues. Germline values: CDR1 PRHDT, CDR2 FYEKMQ (reference sequence). The CDR3, as DNA: TGTGTCAGCAGCTTAAGCGGGGGGGCGGAAGATACGCAGTATTTT. It translates to CVSSLSGGAEDTQYF.

The CDR3 nucleotides read TGTGCCAGCAGTTTACGCCCGGGGGGCAACGGGGAGCTGTTTTTT. Amino acids: CASSLRPGGNGELFF. This sequence joins TRBV12-3 or TRBV12-4 and TRBJ2-2; possible D gene TRBD2, 7 bases. CDR3 length equals 15 residues. The V and J ends lost 2 bases and 7 bases respectively, with 14 bases between them.

This clonotype was counted a few times. The rearrangement uses TRBV6-5 and TRBJ2-7; TRBD1 might be the D (5 bases). The CDR3 spans 15 residues. Germline V gene data show CDR1 as MNHEY and CDR2 as SVGAGI. Trimming took 4 bases from V and 0 from J, leaving 13 bases between them. The CDR3 DNA reads as TGTGCCAGCAGTTCCCTCGACAGTAGCTCCTACGAGCAGTACTTC. Translation: CASSSLDSSSYEQYF.

The sample holds many counts of this clonotype. CDR3 DNA sequence: TGCAGTGCTAGGACAGCCCTTGACTATGGCTACACCTTC. Amino acid sequence: CSARTALDYGYTF. V and J are TRBV20-1 and TRBJ1-2; maybe TRBD1 (5 bases). This CDR3 has 13 residues. CDR1 DFQATT and CDR2 SNEGSKA come from the germline V gene (reference sequence). Trimming removed 3 bases from V and 3 bases from J, with 11 bases in between.

This clonotype was counted ten times or more. This rearrangement joins TRBV15 to TRBJ2-4; 11 nucleotides match TRBD1. Germline CDR1 reads LNHNV; CDR2 reads YYDKDF (reference sequence). The CDR3 totals 15 residues. Trimming removed 5 bases from V and 3 bases from J; junction bases left unmatched: 3. The CDR3 spells CATSGQGAGKNIQYF. Written as DNA, the CDR3 is TGTGCCACCAGCGGACAGGGGGCAGGCAAAAACATTCAGTACTTC. Full variable domain (missing parts from reference TRBV15 and TRBJ2-4): DAMVIQNPRYQVTQFGKPVTLSCSQTLNHNVMYWYQQKSSQAPKLLFHYYDKDFNNEADTPDNFQSRRPNTSFCFLDIRSPGLGDTAMYLCATSGQGAGKNIQYFGAGTRLSVL.

There are a few counts of this clonotype. The V and J genes are TRBV12-3 or TRBV12-4 and TRBJ1-2, with TRBD1 identical over 7 bases. The V and J ends lost 7 bases and 5 bases, in that order; junction bases with no gene match: 4. This CDR3 is built from 12 residues. CDR3 DNA: TGTGCCAGCAAACAGGGGAGGTATGGCTACACCTTC. Protein sequence: CASKQGRYGYTF.

This clonotype was detected a few times. The chain uses TRBV28 and TRBJ1-1; 9 nucleotides match TRBD1. J was trimmed by 10 bases and V by 5 bases; bases with no gene match: 20. The CDR3 is 17 residues long. Per germline, CDR1 MDHEN and CDR2 SYDVKM. The CDR3 loop reads CASSIRDRVYTALGAFF. The CDR3 DNA follows: TGTGCCAGCAGTATCCGGGACAGGGTCTATACGGCGCTTGGAGCTTTCTTT.

The rearrangement uses TRBV21-1 and TRBJ2-7; the DNA was not compared with TRBD2, the D call given in the table. TRBV21-1 is an annotated pseudogene. The CDR3 totals 14 residues. The CDR3 nucleotides are TGTGCCAGCAGCAAAGTTGAGGGAGCCTACGAGCAGTACGTC. This codes for CASSKVEGAYEQYV.

In its sample, this clonotype was seen a few times. The chain joins TRBV20-1 to TRBJ2-7; 12 bases map to TRBD2. This CDR3 is built from 13 residues. J gave up 6 bases and V 7 bases, and 7 bases lay outside the gene matches. Germline V lookup: CDR1 DFQATT, CDR2 SNEGSKA (reference sequence). The CDR3 region is CSVEGLAGPEQYV. Written as DNA, the CDR3 is TGCAGTGTGGAGGGACTAGCGGGCCCCGAGCAGTACGTC.

This clonotype was counted only a few times. The chain joins TRBV20-1 to TRBJ2-5; D is tentatively TRBD1 or TRBD2 (6 bases each). The CDR3 is made up of 14 amino acids. In germline, CDR1 is DFQATT, CDR2 SNEGSKA (reference sequence). Trimming removed 6 bases at V and 3 bases at J, with 17 bases between. The CDR3 loop reads CSAPQAGGKETQYF. For the CDR3, the DNA is TGCAGTGCCCCGCAAGCCGGGGGCAAAGAGACCCAGTACTTC.